The clone carrying this T cell receptor beta chain showed up many times. A marrow graft followed busulfan-fludarabine conditioning, with cyclophosphamide on days +3 and +4. The table came from immunoSEQ multiplex PCR; TCRdb's copy has only in-frame clones and leaves some out. Altogether under 20,000 clones were found in the sample, and no singletons occur. This entry is derived from a study of T cells after posttransplantation cyclophosphamide. Looked up from germline, CDR1 is MDHEN and CDR2 is SYDVKM. The V segment lost 3 bases and the J segment 0 bases; nucleotides outside the gene matches: 6. This CDR3 has 16 amino acids.

The starting material was PBMCs, obtained after allogeneic stem cell transplant with posttransplant cyclophosphamide. The gene calls are TRBV28 and TRBJ1-2; 8 positions match TRBD1. The clonotype was recovered from a female patient aged 30 to 40 who received an allogeneic stem cell transplant from a related donor, was CMV-positive, and had no GVHD. The graft donor may have given rise to some T cells. DNA for the CDR3: TGTGCCAGCAGTTTGGGACAGGCCACTTCTAACTATGGCTACACCTTC. It specifies CASSLGQATSNYGYTF.